The clone carrying this T cell receptor (beta chain) was observed at least ten times. Its specificity is unknown. The lymph nodes were axillary draining lymph nodes from breast cancer patients. This record comes from a study of breast tumors, draining lymph nodes, adjacent tissues. TCRdb passed the multiplex PCR reads through MiXCR, listing each CDR3 protein once. The sample carries 150,000 or so distinct CDR3 sequences, 33% recorded once. The CDR3 is 15 residues long. Looked up from germline, CDR1 is MGHRA and CDR2 is YSYEKL. Trimming left V 4 bases short and J 4 bases short, with 16 bases between. Findings and limits, study-wide: Compared with lymph nodes, tumors were less diverse; compared with nontumor tissue, more. Data only fit, rather than demonstrated, lymph node origin of most tumor T cells.

The chain links TRBV4-1 to TRBJ1-2; D remains ambiguous. The source of this sequence is a female donor with breast cancer. Some clones in this sample may be carry-over from other donors' samples. Sequencing input: axillary lymph node tissue. The CDR3 sequence is CASSLSSQVGYGYTF. Here the CDR3 DNA reads TGCGCCAGCAGCCTCTCCTCCCAGGTCGGCTATGGCTACACCTTC.